The next 8 T cell receptor beta chains were all read from a single sample in a study of shared clonotypes between healthy human individuals. Measured with immunoSEQ multiplex PCR; TCRdb has only the in-frame clones, and not every one. The sample consists of about half a million clones, around 77% of them appearing once. Material: PBMCs. The receptors were gathered from a middle-aged woman in good health. Some clones in this sample may be carry-over from other donors' samples.

This chain connects TRBV27 to TRBJ1-6; D gene uncertain. Between the trimmed V and J ends, which lost 3 bases and 11 bases, there was a span of 8 bases. Germline CDR1 is MNHEY and CDR2 is SMNVEV (reference sequence). This CDR3 comprises 12 residues. The CDR3 region has the DNA TGTGCCAGCAGTTTTACTCGGGCACCCCTCCACTTT. Residues: CASSFTRAPLHF.

A few counts support this clone. This rearrangement joins TRBV4-3 to TRBJ1-2, with 8 nucleotides matching TRBD1. Germline V gene data show CDR1 as LGHNA and CDR2 as YSLEER. CDR3 size: 15 residues. With V trimmed by 0 bases and J by 8 bases, 8 bases remained unmatched. CDR3 protein: CASSQDMGRGLGYTF. The CDR3, as DNA: TGCGCCAGCAGCCAAGATATGGGCAGGGGGCTGGGCTACACCTTC.

This clone came up once. A single base separates this from a much larger clone, so it may be a read error. The V call is TRBV19, the J call TRBJ2-1; a possible D gene is TRBD2 (6 bases). Trimming took 5 bases from V and 2 from J, leaving 19 bases between them. Germline V gives CDR1 LNHDA, CDR2 SQIVND (reference sequence). This CDR3 is built from 17 residues. In DNA, the CDR3 is TGTGCCAGTAGTCCTCCCTTAAATGGGGAGGCCTACAATGAGCAGTTCTTC. It is translated as CASSPPLNGEAYNEQFF.

The chain links TRBV9 to TRBJ2-7; 14 bases are shared with TRBD2. CDR1 SGDLS and CDR2 YYNGEE come from the germline V gene. V gave up 4 bases and J gave up 4 bases; unmatched junction bases: 4. The CDR3 has 15 amino acids. The CDR3 reads CASSPRTSGRYEQYF. CDR3 in DNA: TGTGCCAGCAGCCCCCGGACTAGCGGGAGGTACGAGCAGTACTTC.

This sequence joins TRBV11-1 and TRBJ1-3, with D maybe TRBD1 (6 bases). The CDR3 sequence is 16 residues long. V was pared by 0 bases and J by 0 bases, with 9 bases between. From germline, CDR1 is SGHAT and CDR2 FQDESV (reference sequence). In DNA form, the CDR3 reads TGTGCCAGCAGCTTAGCTGGACAGAGCTCTGGAAACACCATATATTTT. Translating it yields CASSLAGQSSGNTIYF.

This clone was seen a single time. J is TRBJ2-5 and V is TRBV18; a possible D gene is TRBD2 (6 bases). The germline V gene encodes CDR1 KGHSH and CDR2 LQKENI. V was trimmed by 6 bases and J by 3 bases, leaving 14 bases between them. CDR3 length: 14 amino acids. The CDR3 DNA reads as TGTGCCAGCTCGGCTAGGCGGGATGAAGAGACCCAGTACTTC. Translation: CASSARRDEETQYF.

This clone has a single count. A far larger clone differs by one base, so this is likely a read error. This sequence joins TRBV25-1 and TRBJ1-2, with D perhaps matching TRBD1 (6 bases). The germline V gene has CDR1 MGHDK and CDR2 SYGVNS. The CDR3 is 17 amino acids. CDR3 amino acids: CASSEEPGADSGYGYAF. CDR3 nucleotide sequence: TGTGCCAGCAGTGAAGAGCCAGGGGCCGATTCTGGCTATGGCTACGCCTTC.

CDR3 bases: TGTGCCAGCAGCCGCGGACAGGGAACTACCGAGACTGAAGCTTTCTTT. It translates to CASSRGQGTTETEAFF. The rearrangement joins TRBV6-6 to TRBJ1-1; 8 bases agree with TRBD1. Germline V CDR1 and CDR2: MNHNY, SVGAGI (reference sequence). CDR3 length: 16 residues. V lost 6 bases and J lost 5; bases outside the gene matches: 14.